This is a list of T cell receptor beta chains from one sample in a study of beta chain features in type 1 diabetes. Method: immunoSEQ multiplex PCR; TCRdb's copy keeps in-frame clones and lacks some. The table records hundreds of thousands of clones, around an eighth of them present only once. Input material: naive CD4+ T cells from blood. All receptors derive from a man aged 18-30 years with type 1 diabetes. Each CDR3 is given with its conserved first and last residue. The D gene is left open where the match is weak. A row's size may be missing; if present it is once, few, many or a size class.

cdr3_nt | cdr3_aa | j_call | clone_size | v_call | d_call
TGTGCCGTGGGTGGGGCTGGGGCCAACGTCCTGACTTTC | CAVGGAGANVLTF | TRBJ2-6 | . | TRBV30 | .
TGTGCCAGCAGTCCGAGAGACAGGTGGCCCTACAATGAGCAGTTCTTC | CASSPRDRWPYNEQFF | TRBJ2-1 | few | TRBV5-6 | .
TGTGCCAGCATTGACCCAGGACTGGCTCGTAGGACTTTCTTT | CASIDPGLARRTFF | TRBJ1-1 | once | TRBV6-1 | .
TGTGCCAGCACCACACGACAGGGGGGCAACGAGCAGTACTTC | CASTTRQGGNEQYF | TRBJ2-7 | . | TRBV7-9 | TRBD1
TGTGCCAGCAGCCCCCACCCGCGGGGGGCACGGGAGACCCAGTACTTC | CASSPHPRGARETQYF | TRBJ2-5 | few | TRBV7-9 | TRBD2
TGTGCCAGCACTACAGGGACAGGGGGCCCTGAAGCTTTCTTT | CASTTGTGGPEAFF | TRBJ1-1 | few | TRBV6-6 | TRBD1
TGTGCCAGCAGTCGCACGGACAGGGGCACTCAGCCCCAGCATTTT | CASSRTDRGTQPQHF | TRBJ1-5 | . | TRBV2 | TRBD1
TGTGCCAGCACCCAACAGGTTGGCGGCGGTGAGCAGTTCTTC | CASTQQVGGGEQFF | TRBJ2-1 | . | TRBV6-6 | .
TGTGCCAGCAGCGTGTTGAACACAGATACGCAGTATTTT | CASSVLNTDTQYF | TRBJ2-3 | . | TRBV9 | .
TGTGCCACCAGCAAAGGGACAGGTGATAACTATGGCTACACCTTC | CATSKGTGDNYGYTF | TRBJ1-2 | few | TRBV15 | TRBD1
TGTGCCAGCAGTTTATCGATTGGAATGCCCCAGCATTTT | CASSLSIGMPQHF | TRBJ1-5 | few | TRBV27 | .
TGTGCCACCGGGAGGGGTGTCCACGAGCAGTACTTC | CATGRGVHEQYF | TRBJ2-7 | . | TRBV10-3 | TRBD2
TGTGCCAGCAGCCCAATGCCACAGCTCCAAGTGCAACTGTTTTTT | CASSPMPQLQVQLFF | TRBJ1-4 | . | TRBV7-8 | .
TGTGCCAGCAGCTTAGCTTCGCGGGGAAATGAGCAGTTCTTC | CASSLASRGNEQFF | TRBJ2-1 | . | TRBV7-9 | .
TGTGCCAGCAGCAAAGAGGGCGCTGAAGCTTTCTTT | CASSKEGAEAFF | TRBJ1-1 | . | TRBV21-1 | .
TGCAGCGTTGTGCAGTCTGGTGAAAAACTGTTTTTT | CSVVQSGEKLFF | TRBJ1-4 | . | TRBV29-1 | .
TGTGCCAGCGGGGAGGCTCTTAGCAATCAGCCCCAGCATTTT | CASGEALSNQPQHF | TRBJ1-5 | few | TRBV27 | .
TGTGCCAGCACCCCGCGGAAGAACACTGAAGCTTTCTTT | CASTPRKNTEAFF | TRBJ1-1 | many | TRBV21-1 | .
TGTGCTAGTGGCCGGGACGGAACACAAGAGACCCAGTACTTC | CASGRDGTQETQYF | TRBJ2-5 | few | TRBV12-5 | .
TGTGCCAGTAGTATAACCAGGGCCAACGTCCTGACTTTC | CASSITRANVLTF | TRBJ2-6 | few | TRBV19 | .
TGTGCCAGCTCACCACAGGGGAGTAGTAATCAGCCCCAGCATTTT | CASSPQGSSNQPQHF | TRBJ1-5 | few | TRBV18 | .
TGTGCCAGCAGCGAAACGACGGGGCACGGCAATCAGCCCCAGCATTTT | CASSETTGHGNQPQHF | TRBJ1-5 | . | TRBV7-2 | .
TGTGCCAGCAGTGGGGGGTTTGGATCTCGGACCTCCTACTACGAGCAGTACTTC | CASSGGFGSRTSYYEQYF | TRBJ2-7 | . | TRBV2 | .
TGTGCCTGGAGTGTACGGCAGGGCTCCGAAGCTTTCTTT | CAWSVRQGSEAFF | TRBJ1-1 | few | TRBV30 | .
TGTGCCAGCAGGCCCTTCGGAGTAGAGACCCAGTACTTC | CASRPFGVETQYF | TRBJ2-5 | . | TRBV6-5 | .
TGTGCCAGCAGCTTATATGGGGGCGGGGACGAGCAGTACTTC | CASSLYGGGDEQYF | TRBJ2-7 | few | TRBV7-9 | .
TGTGCCTGGGGAAACCCTCCCTTGGACTATAAAGAGACCCAGTACTTC | CAWGNPPLDYKETQYF | TRBJ2-5 | . | TRBV30 | .
TGTGCCAGTAGTATCCCACAGGGGGCCGGGGAGCAGTACTTC | CASSIPQGAGEQYF | TRBJ2-7 | few | TRBV19 | TRBD1
TGTGCCAGCACCCTAGGGGTCAACAGGGAGAAGCAGTTCTTC | CASTLGVNREKQFF | TRBJ2-1 | . | TRBV2 | .